Given below is one T cell receptor beta chain in context. Its antigen is still unknown. Time point given: neoterminal ileum biopsy at postoperative endoscopy, about 6 months after surgery. Germline assignment: CDR1 ENHRY and CDR2 SYGVKD. With 4 bases removed from V and 7 bases from J, the gap between germline ends came to 19 bases. The CDR3 extends over 16 amino acids. This specimen belongs to a study of T cell repertoires in ileal Crohn's disease. On the study more broadly: Operated complications were stricturing disease (about 60%) and penetrating disease (39%). At postoperative colonoscopy, neoterminal ileum biopsies were taken as M6.

General study results and limits: Compared with non-smokers, active smokers at surgery showed more clonal expansions. Endoscopy was done a median approximately seven months after surgery.

The table came from immunoSEQ multiplex PCR; TCRdb's copy has only in-frame clones and leaves some out. The table records 10,000 to 15,000 clones, roughly 80% of them present only once. The sequencing input was ileal tissue. V gene TRBV10-3 combines with J gene TRBJ2-2, with D possibly TRBD1 on 6 matching bases. This clonotype originated in an adult with Crohn's disease. This CDR3 is CAISAVGQVNVGELFF. The DNA of the CDR3 is TGTGCCATCAGTGCGGTGGGACAAGTCAATGTCGGGGAGCTGTTTTTT.